The entry below describes one T cell receptor beta chain. No antigen is known for it. No much larger clone exists at a distance of one base, and base qualities are not known. TCRbeta CDR3 regions were amplified from genomic DNA using the immunoSEQ Assay, a bias-controlled multiplex PCR. Processing in the source paper ran as follows. Nucleated cell counts per sample were estimated from amplification of reference gene primers within the assay. Sequence reads were collapsed and filtered to measure the absolute abundance of every unique TCRbeta CDR3 rearrangement. For each sample, productive Simpson clonality was calculated by taking the square root of Simpson's diversity index across productive rearrangements. What TCRdb holds here is the immuneACCESS table cut down to in-frame rearrangements. Part of the clones is not present; checked against another copy, under half of the missing clones reflect an unresolved V gene, and the others are unexplained. V and J calls and clone size come straight from that table; D and trimming were deduced from the DNA. The table for this sample lists fewer than 140,000 clones; 84% of them were counted only once. Roughly 13% of the sample rests with the top ten.

Whole blood was collected in K2EDTA tubes by collaborating institutions according to the institutions' own protocols. Collaborator samples were shipped for TCRbeta analysis as frozen whole blood, isolated PBMCs, or DNA extracted from either sample type. The data were obtained in a study of blood T cell repertoires in COVID-19 (dated by TCRdb to between 2020 and 2021). Describing the broader study: Collaborator samples came from the United States, Italy and Spain and covered acute and convalescent phases of COVID-19. The prospective study material was composed of cDNA or gDNA derived from T cells, B-cell-depleted T cells, or PBMCs. Nearly every sample came with metadata listing a de-identified subject ID, COVID-19 status, age in years and sex. Where HLA class I and class II types were available, the types were taken from metadata supplied by the sample provider, not from assay-based typing. The repertoires were released in a freely available public database meant as a resource for research on the immune response to SARS-CoV-2. Samples came from the ongoing ImmuneRACE study (first 160 participants) plus 1,254 subjects from 6 global collaborators. Subjects who had been exposed to COVID-19, were actively infected with it, or had recovered from it provided the deeply sampled blood TCRbeta repertoires that made up the dataset.

What the work shows at the level of the full study, not this receptor alone: The amount of clinical and demographic metadata varied by source and participant and was provided uncurated.

The sequenced sample was peripheral blood. This receptor was taken from a woman aged 55 to 70 with acute or convalescent COVID-19.

The CDR3 region: CASSLGGEQPQHF. The nucleotides read TGTGCCAGCAGTTTAGGGGGGGAACAGCCCCAGCATTTT. The chain was built from TRBV28 and TRBJ1-5; a weak D assignment points to TRBD1 (5 bases agree). The CDR3 spans 13 residues, from the cysteine through the phenylalanine. Of the read, only the CDR3 DNA is kept; its 39 bases are in frame from base 1. Reading the germline V gene gives CDR1 MDHEN and CDR2 SYDVKM. The V end loses 2 bases and the J end loses 7 bases, and a stretch of 9 bases separates them.